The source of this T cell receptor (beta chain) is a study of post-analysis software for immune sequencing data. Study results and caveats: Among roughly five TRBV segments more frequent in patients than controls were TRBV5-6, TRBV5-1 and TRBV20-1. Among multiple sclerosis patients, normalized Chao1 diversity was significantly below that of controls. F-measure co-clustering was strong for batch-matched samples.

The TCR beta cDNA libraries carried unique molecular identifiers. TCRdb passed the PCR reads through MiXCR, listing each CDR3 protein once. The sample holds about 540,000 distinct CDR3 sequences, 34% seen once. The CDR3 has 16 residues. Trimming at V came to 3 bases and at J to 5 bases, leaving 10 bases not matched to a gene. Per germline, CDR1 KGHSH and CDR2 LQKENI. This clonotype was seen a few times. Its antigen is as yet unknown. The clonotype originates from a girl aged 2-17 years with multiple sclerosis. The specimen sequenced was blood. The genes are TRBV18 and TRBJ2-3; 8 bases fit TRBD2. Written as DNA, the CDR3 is TGTGCCAGCTCACCTTTATCGGGGGGGAGCGGAGATACGCAGTATTTT. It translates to CASSPLSGGSGDTQYF.